This is a list of T cell receptor beta chains from one sample in a study of blood T cell repertoires in COVID-19. The repertoire was sequenced with immunoSEQ multiplex PCR; TCRdb's copy has only in-frame clones and lacks some. The sample includes 350,000 to 450,000 clones, approximately 90% of them seen just once. Material for sequencing was peripheral blood. The receptor set was obtained from a woman in her 40s with COVID-19, enrolled during active disease. CDR3s include the opening cysteine and the closing phenylalanine or tryptophan. D genes are given only for firm matches. The listing skips clone size in some rows; elsewhere it reads once, few, many or a size class.

CDR3aa,CDR3nt,d_gene,abundance,j_gene,v_gene
CASKVTGTGRNEKLFF,TGTGCCAGCAAGGTAACCGGGACAGGGAGGAATGAAAAACTGTTTTTT,TRBD1,NA,TRBJ1-4,TRBV28
CASRAGGGYGYTF,TGTGCCAGCAGGGCAGGGGGTGGGTATGGCTACACCTTC,TRBD1,few,TRBJ1-2,TRBV28
CASRPTGGGGTIYF,TGTGCCAGCAGACCGACAGGCGGGGGCGGCACCATATATTTT,NA,NA,TRBJ1-3,TRBV27
CASSLERGSQYF,TGTGCCAGCAGCTTGGAGAGGGGGTCGCAGTATTTT,NA,NA,TRBJ2-3,TRBV5-4
CASSLGGSGEPQHF,TGTGCCAGCAGCTTAGGGGGCTCTGGGGAGCCCCAGCATTTT,NA,once,TRBJ1-5,TRBV7-9
CASRGTGTGNTEAFF,TGCGCCAGCAGGGGAACCGGGACAGGGAACACTGAAGCTTTCTTT,TRBD1,NA,TRBJ1-1,TRBV5-1
CASSLSIDQPQHF,TGTGCCAGCAGCTTAAGTATTGATCAGCCCCAGCATTTT,NA,NA,TRBJ1-5,TRBV7-3
CASSHFRGGPPYEQYF,TGTGCCAGCAGCCACTTTCGGGGGGGCCCCCCCTACGAGCAGTACTTC,TRBD2,once,TRBJ2-7,TRBV3-1/TRBV3-2
CASSQSRLAAYEQYF,TGTGCCAGCAGTCAATCCCGACTAGCGGCATACGAGCAGTACTTC,TRBD2,NA,TRBJ2-7,TRBV6-2/TRBV6-3
CASSESGGIGANTEAFF,TGCGCCAGCAGTGAGTCGGGGGGAATCGGGGCGAACACTGAAGCTTTCTTT,NA,NA,TRBJ1-1,TRBV10-2
CASGLGSDSPRTF,TGTGCTAGTGGTTTGGGCTCGGACAGCCCACGCACCTTC,NA,NA,TRBJ1-2,TRBV12-5
CAWTQAGEKLFF,TGTGCCTGGACCCAGGCTGGGGAAAAACTGTTTTTT,NA,NA,TRBJ1-4,TRBV30
CASILRASSYEQYF,TGTGCCAGCATTCTCAGGGCGAGCTCCTACGAGCAGTACTTC,NA,NA,TRBJ2-7,TRBV6-5
CASSEPGLAGELSYNEQFF,TGCGCCAGCAGTGAGCCGGGACTAGCGGGAGAACTCTCCTACAATGAGCAGTTCTTC,TRBD2,NA,TRBJ2-1,TRBV10-1
CASSSGPGGRQPQHF,TGTGCCAGCAGCTCGGGACCGGGAGGGCGTCAGCCCCAGCATTTT,NA,NA,TRBJ1-5,TRBV7-9
CAISQGQGRGANTEAFF,TGTGCCATCAGTCAGGGACAGGGCCGAGGGGCGAACACTGAAGCTTTCTTT,TRBD1,NA,TRBJ1-1,TRBV10-3
CASRRGLGDSYEQYF,TGTGCCAGCAGAAGGGGACTGGGAGACTCCTACGAGCAGTACTTC,NA,few,TRBJ2-7,TRBV6-5
CASSPGQGAPAFF,TGTGCCAGCTCACCAGGACAGGGGGCGCCGGCTTTCTTT,TRBD1,NA,TRBJ1-1,TRBV18
CASSRTDSGNTIYF,TGTGCCAGCAGCCGGACAGACTCTGGAAACACCATATATTTT,NA,NA,TRBJ1-3,TRBV3-1/TRBV3-2
CASSQIIHGVYGYTF,TGTGCCAGCAGTCAGATCATACACGGAGTCTATGGCTACACCTTC,NA,NA,TRBJ1-2,TRBV28
CASSFSTSGRVTGELFF,TGTGCCAGCAGCTTTTCGACTAGCGGGAGGGTAACCGGGGAGCTGTTTTTT,TRBD2,NA,TRBJ2-2,TRBV7-9
CASSQRQGGYEQYF,TGCGCCAGCAGCCAACGACAGGGGGGATACGAGCAGTACTTC,TRBD1,NA,TRBJ2-7,TRBV4-3
CASELTGAYGYTF,TGTGCCTCTGAATTGACAGGGGCCTATGGCTACACCTTC,TRBD1,few,TRBJ1-2,TRBV30
CSASVSGGRTDTQYF,TGCAGTGCTAGTGTGAGCGGGGGCAGGACAGATACGCAGTATTTT,TRBD2,NA,TRBJ2-3,TRBV20-1
CASSFPGGGYTF,TGTGCCAGCAGTTTTCCGGGGGGAGGCTACACCTTC,NA,NA,TRBJ1-2,TRBV27
CSVEDRRGASTEAFF,TGCAGCGTTGAAGATCGCCGGGGGGCGAGCACTGAAGCTTTCTTT,NA,NA,TRBJ1-1,TRBV29-1
CASSPSAGANVLTF,TGTGCCAGCTCACCGTCTGCTGGGGCCAACGTCCTGACTTTC,NA,once,TRBJ2-6,TRBV18
CASSWDSINYGYTF,TGCGCCAGCAGCTGGGACAGTATTAACTATGGCTACACCTTC,TRBD1,NA,TRBJ1-2,TRBV5-1
CSASPWDRTTSF,TGCAGTGCTAGTCCATGGGACAGGACGACCTCCTTC,TRBD1,NA,TRBJ1-2,TRBV20-1
CASSPEVGGLDTQYF,TGTGCCAGCAGCCCCGAGGTCGGGGGTTTGGATACGCAGTATTTT,NA,once,TRBJ2-3,TRBV7-6
CASSRLTVSGNTIYF,TGTGCCAGCAGCCGATTGACTGTCTCTGGAAACACCATATATTTT,NA,NA,TRBJ1-3,TRBV3-1/TRBV3-2
CASSLGQGARGNQPQHF,TGTGCCAGCAGCTTAGGACAGGGTGCACGCGGCAATCAGCCCCAGCATTTT,TRBD1,NA,TRBJ1-5,TRBV11-2